Shown below are 10 T cell receptor beta chains from a single sample sequenced in a study of T cell responses to AZD1222 COVID-19 vaccine (dated by TCRdb to the early 2020s). Sample time point, as interpreted from the label and publication: about 28 days (+/-7) after the second vaccine dose. Library method: the immunoSEQ multiplex PCR assay. TCRdb took over this immuneACCESS table, retaining in-frame rearrangements with V and J assigned. Such tables are incomplete; in checked studies, under half of the missing clones stem from an unresolved V gene, and the remainder is unexplained. In this sample the table shows about 110,000 clones, more than 70% of which occur a single time. About 6% of the sample comes from the top ten. The material was peripheral blood, obtained 28 days after the second AZD1222 dose. The receptor source for this set is an adult who received the AZD1222 COVID-19 vaccine.

The chain recombines TRBV4-2 with TRBJ1-1; D is possibly TRBD1 (6 bases). Germline CDR1 and CDR2: LGHNA and YNFKEQ. Trimming left V 5 bases short and J 0 bases short, with 10 bases between. The length of the CDR3 is 14 residues. The DNA for the CDR3 is TGTGCCAGCAGCTCGGACAGTCTGAACACTGAAGCTTTCTTT. The encoded protein is CASSSDSLNTEAFF.

The J gene is TRBJ2-2, the V gene TRBV9; no definite D call. CDR1 is SGDLS, CDR2 YYNGEE, per germline. Trimming removed 2 bases at V and 0 bases at J, with 8 bases between. The CDR3 runs 15 residues. CDR3 protein: CASSVVDTNTGELFF. The CDR3 DNA follows: TGTGCCAGCAGCGTTGTTGACACGAACACCGGGGAGCTGTTTTTT.

In nucleotides, the CDR3 is TGTGCCAGCAGCTCCGGACAGGGTCTAGGGGGCTACACCTTC. Encoded protein: CASSSGQGLGGYTF. V and J are TRBV5-4 and TRBJ1-2; 8 positions match TRBD1. Looked up from germline, CDR1 is SGHNT and CDR2 is YYREEE (reference sequence). The CDR3 has 14 residues. Unmatched junction bases numbered 9, after V lost 3 bases and J lost 8 bases. The variable domain in full, completed from reference TRBV5-4 and TRBJ1-2, reads ETGVTQSPTHLIKTRGQQVTLRCSSQSGHNTVSWYQQALGQGPQFIFQYYREEENGRGNFPPRFSGLQFPNYSSELNVNALELDDSALYLCASSSGQGLGGYTFGSGTRLTVV.

The gene calls are TRBV9 and TRBJ1-1; D remains unclear. Trimming stripped 0 bases from V and 1 base from J, with 7 bases between. Germline loops: CDR1 SGDLS, CDR2 YYNGEE. The CDR3 is made up of 14 amino acids. The CDR3 sequence: CASSVVGSNTEAFF. CDR3 coding DNA: TGTGCCAGCAGCGTAGTGGGATCGAACACTGAAGCTTTCTTT.

The gene calls are TRBV4-3 and TRBJ1-4, with a tentative D call TRBD1 (5 bases). From germline, CDR1 is LGHNA and CDR2 YSLEER. The CDR3 is made up of 17 amino acids. V dropped 1 base and J dropped 4 bases, with 16 bases sitting between them. This chain's CDR3 is CASSQAPPGQVNEKLFF. CDR3 in DNA: TGCGCCAGCAGCCAAGCCCCCCCAGGGCAGGTTAATGAAAAACTGTTTTTT.

The rearrangement links TRBV18 to TRBJ2-1, with a possible D match to TRBD2 (5 bases). Germline lookup yields CDR1 KGHSH and CDR2 LQKENI. V was pared by 3 bases and J by 6 bases, with 9 bases between. The CDR3 has 13 amino acids. The CDR3 spells CASSPGDTNEQFF. CDR3 DNA: TGTGCCAGCTCACCCGGGGATACCAATGAGCAGTTCTTC. Looking up the rest from reference TRBV18 and TRBJ2-1 gives the full variable domain: NAGVMQNPRHLVRRRGQEARLRCSPMKGHSHVYWYRQLPEEGLKFMVYLQKENIIDESGMPKERFSAEFPKEGPSILRIQQVVRGDSAAYFCASSPGDTNEQFFGPGTRLTVL.

V gene TRBV19 combines with J gene TRBJ2-2; 11 bases align to TRBD1. The CDR3 totals 14 residues. Trimming removed 7 bases from V and 6 bases from J; junction bases left unmatched: 4. The germline gives CDR1 LNHDA, CDR2 SQIVND (reference sequence). The CDR3 nucleotides are TGTGCCAGTACCAGGGACAGGGGGGCCGGGGAGCTGTTTTTT. Its translation is CASTRDRGAGELFF.

By proportion, this clone is medium-sized (0.01 to 0.1%). This rearrangement joins TRBV3-1 (or the pseudogene TRBV3-2) to TRBJ2-5, with D possibly matching TRBD2 (6 bases). The CDR3 has 14 residues. Germline CDR1 is LGHDT and CDR2 is YNNKEL (reference sequence). Trimming pared 2 bases from V and 1 base from J, leaving 8 bases between. DNA of the CDR3: TGTGCCAGCAGCCAAAGGAGGGCCCAAGAGACCCAGTACTTC. It yields the protein CASSQRRAQETQYF.

This clone was detected only a few times. The rearrangement links TRBV6-4 to TRBJ1-2; a possible D gene is TRBD1 (5 bases). V was shortened by 3 bases and J by 5 bases, with 19 bases between the two germline ends. Germline values: CDR1 MRHNA, CDR2 SNTAGT. CDR3 length: 16 amino acids. As DNA, the CDR3 is TGTGCCAGCAGTGAATCGGTGGGGGTTTCAAGTTATGGCTACACCTTC. It specifies CASSESVGVSSYGYTF.

This chain joins TRBV7-8 and TRBJ2-1, with no clear D. Germline CDR1 and CDR2: SGHVS and FQNEAQ. Trimming stripped 5 bases from V and 1 base from J, with 12 bases between. The CDR3 covers 15 residues. CDR3: CASSLRVSSYNEQFF. The DNA for the CDR3 is TGTGCCAGCAGCCTTAGGGTGTCTTCCTACAATGAGCAGTTCTTC.